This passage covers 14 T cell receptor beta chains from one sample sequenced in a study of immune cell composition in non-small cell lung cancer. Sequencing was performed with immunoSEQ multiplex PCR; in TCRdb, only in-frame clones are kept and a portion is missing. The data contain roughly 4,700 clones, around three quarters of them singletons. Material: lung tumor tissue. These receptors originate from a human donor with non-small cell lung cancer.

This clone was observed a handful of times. CDR3 sequence reads: CASSQVARAASPLHF. The CDR3 DNA sequence: TGCGCCAGCAGCCAAGTAGCCAGGGCTGCCTCACCCCTCCACTTT. The V and J genes are TRBV4-1 and TRBJ1-6, with D possibly being TRBD1 (5 bases). Germline CDR1 and CDR2: MGHRA and YSYEKL. The CDR3 spans 15 residues. Trimming cost V 1 base and J 10 bases, with 14 bases left between them.

This CDR3 is CASSSIYGTGEINEQYF. CDR3 nucleotide sequence: TGTGCCAGCAGTTCGATATACGGGACAGGGGAAATAAACGAGCAGTACTTC. The chain uses TRBV27 and TRBJ2-7; 10 bases match TRBD1. J gave up 5 bases and V 4 bases, and 14 bases lay outside the gene matches. CDR3 size: 17 residues. The germline V gene has CDR1 MNHEY and CDR2 SMNVEV (reference sequence).

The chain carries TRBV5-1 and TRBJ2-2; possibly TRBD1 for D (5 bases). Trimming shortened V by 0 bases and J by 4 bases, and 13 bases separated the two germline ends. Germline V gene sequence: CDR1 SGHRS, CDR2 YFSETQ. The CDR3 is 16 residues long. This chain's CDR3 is CASSLVGRALTGELFF. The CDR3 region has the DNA TGCGCCAGCAGCTTGGTGGGCAGGGCCCTCACCGGGGAGCTGTTTTTT. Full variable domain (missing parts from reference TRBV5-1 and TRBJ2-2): KAGVTQTPRYLIKTRGQQVTLSCSPISGHRSVSWYQQTPGQGLQFLFEYFSETQRNKGNFPGRFSGRQFSNSRSEMNVSTLELGDSALYLCASSLVGRALTGELFFGEGSRLTVL.

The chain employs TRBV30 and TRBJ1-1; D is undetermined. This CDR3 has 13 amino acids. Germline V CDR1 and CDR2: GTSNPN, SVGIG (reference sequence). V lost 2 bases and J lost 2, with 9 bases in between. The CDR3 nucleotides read TGTGCCTGGAGTACAGACACAAACACTGAAGCTTTCTTT. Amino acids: CAWSTDTNTEAFF.

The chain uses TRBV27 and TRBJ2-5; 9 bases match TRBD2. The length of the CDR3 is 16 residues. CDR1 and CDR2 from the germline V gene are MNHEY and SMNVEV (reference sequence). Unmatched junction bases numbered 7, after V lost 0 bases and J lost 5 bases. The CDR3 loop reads CASSLSKIAGVETQYF. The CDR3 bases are TGTGCCAGCAGTTTATCGAAAATAGCGGGGGTGGAGACCCAGTACTTC.

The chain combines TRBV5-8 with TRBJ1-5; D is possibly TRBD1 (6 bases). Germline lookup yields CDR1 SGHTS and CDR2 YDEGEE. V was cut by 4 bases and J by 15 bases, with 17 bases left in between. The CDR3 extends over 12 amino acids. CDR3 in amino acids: CASSPLNRVRHF. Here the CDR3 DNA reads TGTGCCAGCAGCCCCCTTAACAGGGTCCGGCATTTT.

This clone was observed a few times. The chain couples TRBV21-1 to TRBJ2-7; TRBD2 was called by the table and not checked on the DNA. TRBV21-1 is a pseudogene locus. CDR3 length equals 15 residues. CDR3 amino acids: CASSNLAGPGYEQYF. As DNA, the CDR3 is TGTGCCAGCAGCAATTTGGCGGGGCCCGGGTACGAGCAGTACTTC.

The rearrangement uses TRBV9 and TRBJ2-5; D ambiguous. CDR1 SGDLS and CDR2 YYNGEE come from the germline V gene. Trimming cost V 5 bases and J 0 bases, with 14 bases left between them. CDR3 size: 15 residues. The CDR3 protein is CASSHPGQHQETQYF. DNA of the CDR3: TGTGCCAGCAGTCACCCTGGGCAGCACCAAGAGACCCAGTACTTC.

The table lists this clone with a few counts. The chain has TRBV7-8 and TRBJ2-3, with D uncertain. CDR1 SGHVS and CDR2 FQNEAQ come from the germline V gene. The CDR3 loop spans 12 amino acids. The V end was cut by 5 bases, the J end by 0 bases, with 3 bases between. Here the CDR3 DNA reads TGTGCCAGCAGCCCTAGCACAGATACGCAGTATTTT. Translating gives CASSPSTDTQYF.

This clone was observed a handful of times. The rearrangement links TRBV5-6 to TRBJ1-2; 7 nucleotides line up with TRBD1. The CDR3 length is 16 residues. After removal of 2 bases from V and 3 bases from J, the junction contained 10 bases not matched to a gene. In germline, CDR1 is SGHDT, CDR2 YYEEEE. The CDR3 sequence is CASSFQQGLWDYGYTF. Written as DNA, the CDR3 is TGTGCCAGCAGCTTCCAACAGGGGCTATGGGACTATGGCTACACCTTC.

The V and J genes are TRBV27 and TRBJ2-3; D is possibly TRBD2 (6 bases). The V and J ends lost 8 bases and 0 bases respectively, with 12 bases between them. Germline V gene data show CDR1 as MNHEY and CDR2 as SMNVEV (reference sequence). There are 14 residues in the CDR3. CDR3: CASSWDSSTDTQYF. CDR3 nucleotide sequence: TGTGCCAGCTCCTGGGACTCGAGCACAGATACGCAGTATTTT.

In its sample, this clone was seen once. The CDR3 region is CASSTREGFADTQYF. CDR3 bases: TGTGCCAGCAGCACTCGGGAGGGCTTCGCAGATACGCAGTATTTT. The V and J genes are TRBV9 and TRBJ2-3; 8 nucleotides agree with TRBD2. The germline CDR1 and CDR2 sequences are SGDLS and YYNGEE. V lost 4 bases, J lost 4 bases, and 8 bases stayed unmatched. This CDR3 spans 15 amino acids.

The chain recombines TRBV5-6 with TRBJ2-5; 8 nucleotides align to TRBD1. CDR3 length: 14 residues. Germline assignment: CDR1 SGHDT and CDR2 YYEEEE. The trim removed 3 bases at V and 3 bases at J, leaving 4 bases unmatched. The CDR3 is CASSYRQGKETQYF. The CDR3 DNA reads TGTGCCAGCAGCTATCGACAGGGGAAAGAGACCCAGTACTTC.

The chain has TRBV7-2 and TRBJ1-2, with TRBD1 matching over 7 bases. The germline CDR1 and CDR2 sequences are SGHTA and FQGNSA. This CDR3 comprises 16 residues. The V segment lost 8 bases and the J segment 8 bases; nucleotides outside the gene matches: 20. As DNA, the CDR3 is TGTGCCAGCCGCCGTCCGGGACAGCGGCTCGTAGTCGGCTACACCTTC. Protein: CASRRPGQRLVVGYTF.